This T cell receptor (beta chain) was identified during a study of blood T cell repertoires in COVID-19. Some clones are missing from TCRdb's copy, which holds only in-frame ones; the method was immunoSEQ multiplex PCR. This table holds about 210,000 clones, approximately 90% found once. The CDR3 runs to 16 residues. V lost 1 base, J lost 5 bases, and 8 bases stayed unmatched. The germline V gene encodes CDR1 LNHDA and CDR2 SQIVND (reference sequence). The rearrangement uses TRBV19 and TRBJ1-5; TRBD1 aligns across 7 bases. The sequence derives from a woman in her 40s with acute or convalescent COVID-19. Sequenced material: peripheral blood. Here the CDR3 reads CASSIGSQTGHQPQHF. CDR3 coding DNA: TGTGCCAGTAGTATAGGATCTCAGACAGGGCATCAGCCCCAGCATTTT.